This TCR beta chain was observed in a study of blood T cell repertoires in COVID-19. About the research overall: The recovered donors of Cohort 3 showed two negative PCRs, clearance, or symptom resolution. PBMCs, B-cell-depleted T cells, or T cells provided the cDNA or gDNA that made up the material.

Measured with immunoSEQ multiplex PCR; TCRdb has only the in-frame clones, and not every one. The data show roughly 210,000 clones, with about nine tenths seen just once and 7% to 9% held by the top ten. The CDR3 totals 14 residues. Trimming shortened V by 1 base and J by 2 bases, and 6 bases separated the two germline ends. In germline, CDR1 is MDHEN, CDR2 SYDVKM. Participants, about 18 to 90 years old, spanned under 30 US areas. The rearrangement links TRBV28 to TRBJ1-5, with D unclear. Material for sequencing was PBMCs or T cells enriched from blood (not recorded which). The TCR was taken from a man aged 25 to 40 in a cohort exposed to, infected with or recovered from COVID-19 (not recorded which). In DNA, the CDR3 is TGTGCCAGCAGTTTATTGAGAGGCAATCAGCCCCAGCATTTT. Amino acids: CASSLLRGNQPQHF. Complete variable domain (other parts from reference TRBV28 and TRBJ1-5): DVKVTQSSRYLVKRTGEKVFLECVQDMDHENMFWYRQDPGLGLRLIYFSYDVKMKEKGDIPEGYSVSREKKERFSLILESASTNQTSMYLCASSLLRGNQPQHFGDGTRLSIL.